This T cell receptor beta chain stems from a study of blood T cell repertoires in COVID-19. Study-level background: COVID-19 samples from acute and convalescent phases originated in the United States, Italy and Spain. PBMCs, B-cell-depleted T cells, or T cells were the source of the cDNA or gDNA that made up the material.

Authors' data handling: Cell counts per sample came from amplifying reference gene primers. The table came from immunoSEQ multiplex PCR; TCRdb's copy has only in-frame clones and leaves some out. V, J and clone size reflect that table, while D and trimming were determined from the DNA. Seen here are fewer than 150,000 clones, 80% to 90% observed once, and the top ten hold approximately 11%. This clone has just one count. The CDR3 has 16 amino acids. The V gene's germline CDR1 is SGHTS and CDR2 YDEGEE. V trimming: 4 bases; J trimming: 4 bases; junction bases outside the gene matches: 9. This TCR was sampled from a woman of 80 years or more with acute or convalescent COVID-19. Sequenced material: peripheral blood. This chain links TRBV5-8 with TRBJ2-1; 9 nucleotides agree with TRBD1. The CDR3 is CASSIRTGAIYNEQFF. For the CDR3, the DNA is TGTGCCAGCAGCATCCGGACAGGGGCGATTTACAATGAGCAGTTCTTC.